This passage covers 30 T cell receptor beta chains from one sample sequenced in a study of cytotoxic CD8 clonotypes in ibrutinib-treated CLL. Generated by immunoSEQ multiplex PCR, the TCRdb table keeps only in-frame clones and is missing some. The data show more than 150,000 clones, around 72% seen once. The specimen was PBMCs, collected after 24 months of ibrutinib treatment. The receptors were sampled from a human donor with chronic lymphocytic leukemia.

V and J are TRBV7-8 and TRBJ2-5; D gene unclear. The CDR3 consists of 11 residues. V lost 9 bases and J 2 bases, leaving 7 bases between the germline ends. Germline loops: CDR1 SGHVS, CDR2 FQNEAQ. Here the CDR3 reads CASTPQETQYF. Here the CDR3 DNA reads TGTGCCAGTACTCCGCAAGAGACCCAGTACTTC.

This clone was observed a handful of times. The chain couples TRBV25-1 to TRBJ2-7; D is unresolved. The CDR3 contains 14 residues. Germline loops: CDR1 MGHDK, CDR2 SYGVNS. V was trimmed by 4 bases and J by 1 base, leaving 11 bases between them. For the CDR3, the DNA is TGTGCCAGCAGTGTAGCCGAGCTATCCTACGAGCAGTACTTC. It translates to CASSVAELSYEQYF.

The rearrangement joins TRBV6-6 to TRBJ1-1; D unclear. V was shortened by 3 bases and J by 4 bases, with 12 bases between the two germline ends. Germline values: CDR1 MNHNY, CDR2 SVGAGI (reference sequence). This CDR3 is built from 14 residues. CDR3 sequence (DNA): TGTGCCAGCAGTTATACTCAATCGAGCACTGAAGCTTTCTTT. This translates into CASSYTQSSTEAFF.

The CDR3 DNA sequence: TGTGCCAGCAGCCAAACGGGGAGCTCCTACAATGAGCAGTTCTTC. Translation: CASSQTGSSYNEQFF. J is TRBJ2-1 and V is TRBV9; possibly TRBD2 for D (5 bases). Germline V gene lookup returns CDR1 SGDLS and CDR2 YYNGEE. There are 15 residues in the CDR3. V lost 4 bases, J lost 0 bases, and 11 bases lay in between. Full variable domain (missing parts from reference TRBV9 and TRBJ2-1): DSGVTQTPKHLITATGQRVTLRCSPRSGDLSVYWYQQSLDQGLQFLIQYYNGEERAKGNILERFSAQQFPDLHSELNLSSLELGDSALYFCASSQTGSSYNEQFFGPGTRLTVL.

The sample holds a few counts of this clone. The V and J genes are TRBV7-2 and TRBJ2-3; 9 bases align to TRBD2. Germline assignment: CDR1 SGHTA and CDR2 FQGNSA. The CDR3 has 15 amino acids. The junction had 7 bases not matched to a gene; V was cut back by 5 bases and J by 4 bases. The CDR3 region is CASSHLAGGPDTQYF. CDR3 nucleotides: TGTGCCAGCAGCCATCTGGCGGGAGGGCCAGATACGCAGTATTTT.

The chain combines TRBV27 with TRBJ1-2; 8 bases map to TRBD1. Germline values: CDR1 MNHEY, CDR2 SMNVEV (reference sequence). The CDR3 totals 13 residues. Trimming at V came to 2 bases and at J to 4 bases, leaving 0 bases not matched to a gene. The CDR3 spells CASSLTGGYGYTF. In DNA, the CDR3 is TGTGCCAGCAGTTTAACAGGGGGCTATGGCTACACCTTC.

The V gene is TRBV5-6, the J gene TRBJ1-4; D is possibly TRBD1 (5 bases). The CDR3 is 16 residues long. V was clipped by 0 bases and J by 8 bases, with 17 bases between them. From germline, CDR1 is SGHDT and CDR2 YYEEEE. In DNA, the CDR3 is TGTGCCAGCAGCTTGGTTGGACGGCCAGAGGGGGAAAAACTGTTTTTT. This gives the protein CASSLVGRPEGEKLFF.

The J gene is TRBJ1-2, the V gene TRBV10-1; D not resolved. Trimming stripped 8 bases from V and 8 bases from J, with 18 bases between. This CDR3 is 13 amino acids long. Germline V gene data show CDR1 as WNHNN and CDR2 as SYGVQD (reference sequence). The chain's CDR3 is CASSTSVASGYTF. The DNA for the CDR3 is TGCGCCAGCTCGACGTCGGTGGCTAGCGGCTACACCTTC.

This clone has a single count. This sequence joins TRBV5-5 and TRBJ2-7; D may be TRBD1 or TRBD2 (5 bases each). Between the trimmed V and J ends, which lost 0 bases and 2 bases, there was a span of 12 bases. The CDR3 spans 15 residues. Germline CDR1 is SGHKS and CDR2 is YYEKEE (reference sequence). This CDR3 reads CASSLEGTSTYEQYF. CDR3 sequence (DNA): TGTGCCAGCAGCTTGGAGGGGACCTCAACCTACGAGCAGTACTTC.

The chain recombines TRBV4-1 with TRBJ2-1; 14 bases are a match to TRBD2. Germline V gene data show CDR1 as MGHRA and CDR2 as YSYEKL. This CDR3 comprises 19 residues. The junction had 8 bases not matched to a gene; V was cut back by 4 bases and J by 0 bases. CDR3 in DNA: TGCGCCAGCAGCCCGGGACTAGCGGGAGCCATGAGCTCCTACAATGAGCAGTTCTTC. As protein: CASSPGLAGAMSSYNEQFF.

The J gene is TRBJ1-1, the V gene TRBV29-1; D remains ambiguous. From germline, CDR1 is SQVTM and CDR2 ANQGSEA. CDR3 length equals 14 residues. Trimming took off 2 bases at V and 3 bases at J, with 13 bases between the two ends. The CDR3 loop reads CSVENNLWDTEAFF. The CDR3 bases are TGCAGCGTTGAAAATAACTTGTGGGACACTGAAGCTTTCTTT.

This chain joins TRBV18 and TRBJ2-2, with 8 bases that match TRBD1. With V trimmed by 6 bases and J by 7 bases, 22 bases remained unmatched. This CDR3 has 19 residues. Germline V gene sequence: CDR1 KGHSH, CDR2 LQKENI. CDR3 sequence reads: CASSPKPTRTGPVGGELFF. CDR3 bases: TGTGCCAGCTCGCCAAAACCAACCCGGACAGGGCCTGTGGGCGGGGAGCTGTTTTTT.

CDR3 in DNA: TGTGCCAGCAGCTTGGGACAGGGCTCGGCTGGAAACACCATATATTTT. This encodes CASSLGQGSAGNTIYF. The chain combines TRBV5-4 with TRBJ1-3; TRBD1 matches at 7 bases. The germline V gene has CDR1 SGHNT and CDR2 YYREEE (reference sequence). Trimming cost V 0 bases and J 2 bases; bases outside gene matches: 5. CDR3 length: 16 residues.

This chain connects TRBV20-1 to TRBJ2-1, with a weak D call TRBD2 (5 bases). The germline V gene has CDR1 DFQATT and CDR2 SNEGSKA (reference sequence). The V gene lost 7 bases and the J gene lost 9 bases, with 7 bases spanning the gap. CDR3 length: 9 residues. The CDR3 region has the DNA TGCAGTGGAGGGAGTGAGCAGTTCTTC. It is translated as CSGGSEQFF.

This rearrangement joins TRBV28 to TRBJ2-5; TRBD1 matches at 7 bases. Germline loops: CDR1 MDHEN, CDR2 SYDVKM. J was trimmed by 2 bases and V by 7 bases; bases with no gene match: 7. The CDR3 consists of 14 residues. CDR3 region: CASTPDRIQETQYF. The CDR3 DNA reads TGTGCCAGCACCCCGGACAGGATACAAGAGACCCAGTACTTC. Using reference TRBV28 and TRBJ2-5 for the parts outside the CDR3, the full variable domain is DVKVTQSSRYLVKRTGEKVFLECVQDMDHENMFWYRQDPGLGLRLIYFSYDVKMKEKGDIPEGYSVSREKKERFSLILESASTNQTSMYLCASTPDRIQETQYFGPGTRLLVL.

This clone was counted many times. This rearrangement joins TRBV5-1 to TRBJ2-5; TRBD2 matches 12 bases. Germline CDR1 reads SGHRS; CDR2 reads YFSETQ. With 4 bases clipped from V and 5 bases from J, the junction kept 3 bases outside the gene matches. The CDR3 totals 14 residues. The CDR3 DNA reads as TGCGCCAGCAGCACGACTAGCGGGAGTGAGACCCAGTACTTC. This gives the protein CASSTTSGSETQYF. The full variable domain, with the rest looked up from reference TRBV5-1 and TRBJ2-5, is KAGVTQTPRYLIKTRGQQVTLSCSPISGHRSVSWYQQTPGQGLQFLFEYFSETQRNKGNFPGRFSGRQFSNSRSEMNVSTLELGDSALYLCASSTTSGSETQYFGPGTRLLVL.

The rearrangement joins TRBV27 to TRBJ2-7; D may be TRBD2 (5 bases). Deletions cut 6 bases from V and 2 bases from J, with 23 bases between. There are 17 residues in the CDR3. Germline values: CDR1 MNHEY, CDR2 SMNVEV (reference sequence). For the CDR3, the DNA is TGTGCCAGCAGCCTGACCATGCGGGCCGGATCGGCCTACGAGCAGTACTTC. Its protein is CASSLTMRAGSAYEQYF.

This clone was counted a few times. The sample holds other DNA sequences that translate to the same CDR3. The V call is TRBV18, the J call TRBJ1-5; tentatively, D is TRBD1 (5 bases). CDR3 length: 14 amino acids. CDR1 is KGHSH and CDR2 is LQKENI in the germline V gene. V lost 3 bases to trimming and J lost 2 bases, with 8 bases between them. CDR3 coding DNA: TGTGCCAGCTCACCGGGAGGGGGCAATCAGCCCCAGCATTTT. Encoded protein: CASSPGGGNQPQHF.

The J gene is TRBJ2-1, the V gene TRBV7-7, with a possible D match to TRBD2 (6 bases). Trimming shortened V by 1 base and J by 4 bases, and 8 bases separated the two germline ends. The germline gives CDR1 SSHAT, CDR2 FNYEAQ (reference sequence). This CDR3 is built from 14 residues. The DNA for the CDR3 is TGTGCCAGCAGCTTAGGCGGGAAGTACAATGAGCAGTTCTTC. It translates to CASSLGGKYNEQFF.

The CDR3: CASSSGFPYEQYF. For the CDR3, the DNA is TGTGCCAGCAGCTCAGGGTTCCCCTACGAGCAGTACTTC. The V call is TRBV7-2, the J call TRBJ2-7, with a weak D call TRBD1 (5 bases). The CDR3 is 13 amino acids. Germline V CDR1 and CDR2: SGHTA, FQGNSA. The V end was cut by 4 bases, the J end by 2 bases, with 9 bases between.

This chain links TRBV10-3 with TRBJ1-1; no clear D. CDR3 length: 13 amino acids. Germline lookup yields CDR1 ENHRY and CDR2 SYGVKD. Trimming shortened V by 6 bases and J by 4 bases, and 12 bases separated the two germline ends. This chain's CDR3 is CAIRETVITEAFF. The CDR3 bases are TGTGCCATCAGGGAAACAGTAATCACTGAAGCTTTCTTT.

In its sample, this clone was seen once. The V gene is TRBV29-1, the J gene TRBJ1-2; 8 nucleotides match TRBD1. CDR1 and CDR2 from the germline V gene are SQVTM and ANQGSEA. The CDR3 sequence is 12 residues long. Germline trimming cut 3 bases from V and 7 bases from J; bases unmatched to any gene: 4. In DNA form, the CDR3 reads TGCAGCGTTGATCGGCAGGGGGCTGGCTACACCTTC. Translation gives CSVDRQGAGYTF.

This chain joins TRBV7-9 and TRBJ2-7; D not certain. The CDR3 sequence is 12 residues long. Germline values: CDR1 SEHNR, CDR2 FQNEAQ (reference sequence). The V end lost 4 bases, the J end lost 6 bases, and 10 bases lay between the germline ends. The CDR3 DNA reads TGTGCCAGCAGCTCCCCCGAGCGCGAGCAGTACTTC. Protein sequence: CASSSPEREQYF.

The rearrangement uses TRBV7-9 and TRBJ1-2; tentative D call: TRBD1 (5 bases). The CDR3 is 14 amino acids. CDR1 and CDR2 from the germline V gene are SEHNR and FQNEAQ (reference sequence). V shed 4 bases and J shed 3 bases, with 12 bases lying between them. CDR3 DNA: TGTGCCAGCAGCTGGCGGGGCCGTGACTATGGCTACACCTTC. This sequence encodes CASSWRGRDYGYTF.

This chain links TRBV4-1 with TRBJ1-5, with D maybe TRBD1 (6 bases). This CDR3 is built from 14 residues. Deletions cut 0 bases from V and 5 bases from J, with 8 bases between. CDR1 and CDR2 from the germline V gene are MGHRA and YSYEKL. The CDR3 loop is CASSQDSGDQPQHF. The CDR3 DNA is TGCGCCAGCAGCCAAGATTCAGGGGATCAGCCCCAGCATTTT.

The gene calls are TRBV30 and TRBJ1-3; D ambiguous. This CDR3 has 14 amino acids. V was trimmed by 5 bases and J by 3 bases, leaving 14 bases between them. CDR1 and CDR2 (germline): GTSNPN, SVGIG (reference sequence). CDR3 amino acids: CAWQQSQIGNTIYF. CDR3 in DNA: TGTGCCTGGCAACAGAGCCAGATTGGAAACACCATATATTTT.

The chain carries TRBV29-1 and TRBJ1-2; D ambiguous. From germline, CDR1 is SQVTM and CDR2 ANQGSEA. The V end lost 4 bases, the J end lost 4 bases, and 7 bases lay between the germline ends. This CDR3 has 11 residues. CDR3 region: CSVVHAYGYTF. The CDR3 region has the DNA TGCAGCGTTGTACATGCCTATGGCTACACCTTC.

The chain is built from TRBV14 and TRBJ2-7; D call uncertain. This CDR3 is built from 13 residues. V was pared by 4 bases and J by 0 bases, with 7 bases between. Germline values: CDR1 SGHDN, CDR2 FVKESK. The CDR3 reads CASSRLSSYEQYF. The CDR3 coding sequence is TGTGCCAGCAGCCGACTGAGCTCCTACGAGCAGTACTTC.

The chain has TRBV7-2 and TRBJ2-7, with D perhaps given as TRBD1 or TRBD2 (5 bases each). This CDR3 region has 15 residues. The germline gives CDR1 SGHTA, CDR2 FQGNSA. With 7 bases removed from V and 7 bases from J, the gap between germline ends came to 23 bases. This chain's CDR3 is CASNPAGTEPGEQYF. CDR3 nucleotide sequence: TGTGCCAGCAACCCCGCCGGGACCGAGCCTGGAGAGCAGTACTTC.

The chain uses TRBV18 and TRBJ2-1, with D perhaps TRBD2 (5 bases). Germline V gene lookup returns CDR1 KGHSH and CDR2 LQKENI. Trimming took 3 bases from V and 7 from J, leaving 10 bases between them. This CDR3 comprises 13 residues. The CDR3 DNA sequence: TGTGCCAGCTCACCCACCACTAGTAATGAGCAGTTCTTC. Amino acid sequence: CASSPTTSNEQFF.